This entry is about one T cell receptor (beta chain). Its antigen is unidentified. The data originate from a study of cytomegalovirus exposure and HLA in healthy donors. Study-level results: TCR beta chain V- and J-gene trimming was linked, in a later analysis, to a missense variant in DCLRE1C. Equally common other TCR beta chains were less clonally expanded than HLA-associated ones, a later analysis found. As immune exposure information, only CMV serostatus was available. A later analysis found common viral pathogens apparently linked to several of the most significant clusters.

The PCR contained 60 Vbeta and 13 Jbeta primers. Clones were read by immunoSEQ multiplex PCR, and TCRdb kept only the in-frame ones, dropping some. The repertoire has 140,000 or so clones, roughly 80% of them found once; the top ten carry approximately 2.7%. This CDR3 comprises 14 residues. The germline CDR1 and CDR2 sequences are LNHNV and YYDKDF (reference sequence). V dropped 5 bases and J dropped 9 bases, with 14 bases sitting between them. The rearrangement joins TRBV15 to TRBJ1-6; a possible D gene is TRBD1 (5 bases). The sequenced sample consisted of PBMCs. The clonotype originates from a boy younger than 10 in good health and CMV-seronegative. The CDR3 sequence: CATSGPGVPSPLHF. The CDR3, as DNA: TGTGCCACCAGCGGACCGGGGGTACCTTCACCCCTCCACTTT.